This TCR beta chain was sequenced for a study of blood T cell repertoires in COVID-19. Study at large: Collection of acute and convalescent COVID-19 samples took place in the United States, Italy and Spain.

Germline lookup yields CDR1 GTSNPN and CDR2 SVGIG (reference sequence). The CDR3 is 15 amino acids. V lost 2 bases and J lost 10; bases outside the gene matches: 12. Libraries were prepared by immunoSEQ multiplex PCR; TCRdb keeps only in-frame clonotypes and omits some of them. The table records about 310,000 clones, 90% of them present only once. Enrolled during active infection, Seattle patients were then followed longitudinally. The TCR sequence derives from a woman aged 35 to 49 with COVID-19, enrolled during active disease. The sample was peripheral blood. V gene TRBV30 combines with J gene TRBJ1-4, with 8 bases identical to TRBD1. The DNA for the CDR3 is TGTGCCTGGAGTTCTCCTTTGCAGGGGGCTGGAAAACTGTTTTTT. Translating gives CAWSSPLQGAGKLFF.